The rows below give T cell receptor beta chains drawn from one sample of a study of technical replicates of blood from a handful of donors. Assay used: immunoSEQ multiplex PCR; TCRdb lists only in-frame clones, some missing. The repertoire holds about 70,000 clones, with roughly 94% as singletons. Sequences were obtained from T cells isolated from PBMCs. These receptors were obtained from a human donor in good health. CDR3s include the opening cysteine and the closing phenylalanine or tryptophan. A D gene is named only where the DNA matches it firmly. Expanded clones are given a class, and other clones once, few, many or no size at all.

j_call d_call v_call clone_size cdr3_aa cdr3_nt
TRBJ2-1 TRBD2 TRBV4-3 - CASSPSGSSYNEQFF TGCGCCAGCAGCCCTAGCGGGAGCTCCTACAATGAGCAGTTCTTC
TRBJ2-3 - TRBV28 - CASSSLESTDTQYF TGTGCCAGCAGTTCTCTAGAAAGCACAGATACGCAGTATTTT
TRBJ2-7 TRBD1 TRBV11-3 once CASSQDRDYEQYF TGTGCCAGCAGCCAGGACAGGGACTACGAGCAGTACTTC
TRBJ2-1 - TRBV4-2 - CASSQVEADNEQFF TGTGCCAGCAGCCAAGTGGAGGCGGACAATGAGCAGTTCTTC
TRBJ1-2 - TRBV2 - CASSVSTANGYTF TGTGCCAGCAGTGTATCTACAGCCAACGGCTACACCTTC
TRBJ1-2 - TRBV7-8 - CASSSQGNYGYTF TGTGCCAGCAGCTCCCAGGGAAACTATGGCTACACCTTC
TRBJ2-7 TRBD2 TRBV9 - CASSPRARTSGNYEQYF TGTGCCAGCAGCCCCCGAGCGAGGACTAGCGGCAATTACGAGCAGTACTTC
TRBJ2-5 - TRBV15 - CATSRGRGSSRETQYF TGTGCCACCAGCAGAGGTAGAGGGTCGTCCCGTGAGACCCAGTACTTC
TRBJ1-4 TRBD1 TRBV16 once CASSLDRASEKLFF TGTGCCAGCAGCCTAGACAGGGCGTCTGAAAAACTGTTTTTT
TRBJ2-1 TRBD2 TRBV5-1 - CASSSTSGSLNEQFF TGCGCCAGCAGCTCCACTAGCGGGAGTTTAAATGAGCAGTTCTTC
TRBJ1-5 - TRBV7-2 - CASSPGLLNGPQHF TGTGCCAGCAGCCCCGGACTTCTAAATGGGCCCCAGCATTTT
TRBJ1-1 - TRBV5-1 - CASSFSSTEAFF TGCGCCAGCAGCTTCTCGAGCACTGAAGCTTTCTTT
TRBJ1-1 - TRBV5-1 - CASIDGGRGTEAFF TGCGCCAGTATAGACGGGGGTAGGGGCACTGAAGCTTTCTTT
TRBJ1-1 TRBD1 TRBV30 - CAGGQGVNTEAFF TGTGCCGGAGGACAGGGGGTGAACACTGAAGCTTTCTTT
TRBJ1-4 TRBD1 TRBV5-1 - CASSLGQGGEKLFF TGCGCCAGCAGCTTGGGACAGGGCGGTGAAAAACTGTTTTTT
TRBJ2-1 TRBD1 TRBV5-8 - CASSLSGTVYNEQFF TGTGCCAGCAGCTTGTCCGGGACAGTTTACAATGAGCAGTTCTTC
TRBJ2-7 TRBD1 TRBV6-5 - CASSYPIRGSYEQYF TGTGCCAGCAGTTACCCAATCAGGGGGAGCTACGAGCAGTACTTC
TRBJ1-1 TRBD1 TRBV6-1 - CASSGQGNTEAFF TGTGCCAGCAGTGGACAGGGGAACACTGAAGCTTTCTTT
TRBJ2-2 TRBD2 TRBV5-6 - CASSPLGGSPTGELFF TGTGCCAGCAGCCCCCTGGGAGGGTCCCCCACCGGGGAGCTGTTTTTT
TRBJ2-1 TRBD2 TRBV30 - CAWSVWREVDNEQFF TGTGCCTGGAGTGTCTGGCGGGAGGTGGACAATGAGCAGTTCTTC
TRBJ1-5 TRBD1 TRBV19 - CASSPGQLNQPQHF TGTGCCAGTAGCCCGGGACAGCTAAATCAGCCCCAGCATTTT
TRBJ2-6 TRBD1 TRBV27 - CATRTGADGANVLTF TGTGCCACTAGGACAGGGGCTGATGGGGCCAACGTCCTGACTTTC
TRBJ2-5 - TRBV12-5 - CASAGGTGQETQYF TGTGCTAGTGCGGGCGGGACTGGACAAGAGACCCAGTACTTC
TRBJ1-1 TRBD1 TRBV4-3 - CASSHDTGGFEAFF TGCGCCAGCAGCCATGATACAGGGGGTTTTGAAGCTTTCTTT
TRBJ1-4 - TRBV9 - CASSVSLPGGGRDEKLFF TGTGCCAGCAGCGTTAGTCTCCCTGGGGGGGGGCGTGATGAAAAACTGTTTTTT
TRBJ2-2 - TRBV11-2 - CASSGQANTGELFF TGTGCCAGCAGCGGGCAGGCGAACACCGGGGAGCTGTTTTTT
TRBJ2-3 - TRBV27 once CASGYSGAPQYF TGTGCCAGCGGCTATTCAGGTGCTCCGCAGTATTTT
TRBJ1-1 - TRBV5-1 - CASSLGQALGTEAFF TGCGCCAGCAGCTTGGGACAGGCCCTGGGGACTGAAGCTTTCTTT
TRBJ2-7 - TRBV7-2 - CASSLVNEQYF TGTGCCAGCAGCTTAGTTAACGAGCAGTACTTC
TRBJ1-1 - TRBV7-6 - CASSLRQFEEAFF TGTGCCAGCAGCTTAAGACAGTTCGAGGAAGCTTTCTTT
TRBJ2-3 - TRBV7-9 once CASSFIRDWTDTQYF TGTGCCAGCAGCTTCATTCGGGACTGGACAGATACGCAGTATTTT
TRBJ2-7 TRBD1 TRBV7-2 - CASSRPGQGIYEQYF TGTGCCAGCAGCCGACCGGGACAGGGGATCTACGAGCAGTACTTC
TRBJ2-3 TRBD2 TRBV2 - CASSEPHLAGGVTDTQYF TGTGCCAGCAGTGAACCCCATCTAGCGGGAGGTGTTACAGATACGCAGTATTTT
TRBJ2-4 - TRBV5-1 - CASSLSSGTLISIQYF TGCGCCAGCAGCTTATCCTCCGGGACATTAATAAGCATTCAGTACTTC
TRBJ1-1 - TRBV6-5 - CASRTQVDTEAFF TGTGCCAGCAGAACCCAGGTGGACACTGAAGCTTTCTTT
TRBJ2-1 TRBD1 TRBV4-1 - CASSQKPSTGALSYNEQFF TGCGCCAGCAGCCAGAAACCTTCGACAGGGGCCCTATCCTACAATGAGCAGTTCTTC
TRBJ1-2 TRBD1 TRBV7-3 - CASSHGQGLGYTF TGTGCCAGCAGCCACGGACAGGGGTTAGGCTACACCTTC
TRBJ2-7 TRBD1 TRBV5-6 - CASSFLGQTSSSYEQYF TGTGCCAGCAGCTTCCTGGGACAGACTTCTAGCTCCTACGAGCAGTACTTC
TRBJ2-1 TRBD2 TRBV9 - CASSFSGRLDNEQFF TGTGCCAGCAGCTTTAGCGGGAGACTCGACAATGAGCAGTTCTTC
TRBJ1-5 TRBD1 TRBV19 - CASSITGTGGLYSNQPQHF TGTGCCAGTAGTATAACCGGGACAGGGGGCCTATATAGCAATCAGCCCCAGCATTTT
TRBJ2-1 - TRBV14 - CASSQYRRNEQFF TGTGCCAGCAGCCAATATCGGCGGAATGAGCAGTTCTTC
TRBJ2-7 TRBD2 TRBV5-4 - CASSPDGTSGAYEQYF TGTGCCAGCAGCCCAGACGGGACTAGCGGTGCCTACGAGCAGTACTTC
TRBJ1-2 - TRBV6-1 - CASSEQGGYGYTF TGTGCCAGCAGTGAACAGGGAGGCTATGGCTACACCTTC
TRBJ2-7 - TRBV29-1 - CSVVGQEAYEQYF TGCAGCGTTGTGGGTCAGGAGGCCTACGAGCAGTACTTC
TRBJ2-5 TRBD2 TRBV28 once CASSSYETSGRETQYF TGTGCCAGCAGTTCCTATGAGACTAGCGGGAGGGAGACCCAGTACTTC
TRBJ1-2 TRBD1 TRBV7-9 - CASSAGGDRDNYGYTF TGTGCCAGCAGCGCGGGTGGGGACAGAGATAACTATGGCTACACCTTC
TRBJ2-5 TRBD2 TRBV4-3 - CASSIGLAGGPETQYF TGCGCCAGCAGCATCGGACTAGCGGGAGGCCCAGAGACCCAGTACTTC
TRBJ1-1 - TRBV2 - CASSQGHRANTEAFF TGTGCCAGCAGTCAGGGGCATCGGGCGAACACTGAAGCTTTCTTT